The present entry profiles one T cell receptor (beta chain) with its context. Source study methods: Amplification from reference gene primers served as the basis for estimated nucleated cell counts. Clones were sequenced by immunoSEQ multiplex PCR, and TCRdb holds only the in-frame ones, with some missing. The V and J calls and clone size come from that table; D and trimming were worked out from the DNA. In the table there are roughly 140,000 clones, approximately 86% of which are singletons. Participant reports of clinical history set cohort assignment. For recovered donors of Cohort 3, there were two negative PCRs, clearance, or symptom resolution. Germline lookup yields CDR1 KGHSH and CDR2 LQKENI. Trimming shortened V by 3 bases and J by 3 bases, and 14 bases separated the two germline ends. The CDR3 contains 15 residues. The data originate from a study of blood T cell repertoires in COVID-19. Study context: The analysed material was cDNA or gDNA that came from T cells, B-cell-depleted T cells, or PBMCs.

The J gene is TRBJ1-1, the V gene TRBV18, with a tentative D call TRBD1 (6 bases). The source of this sequence is a woman in her thirties or forties who had recovered from COVID-19. Sequencing was carried out using PBMCs or T cells enriched from blood (not recorded which). The CDR3 loop is CASSPTGGRDTEAFF. In DNA, the CDR3 is TGTGCCAGCTCACCTACGGGGGGCAGGGACACTGAAGCTTTCTTT.